The 12 T cell receptor beta chains in this list originate from one sample, sequenced in a study of T cell responses to AZD1222 COVID-19 vaccine. Profiled with immunoSEQ multiplex PCR; TCRdb holds only in-frame clones, not every one. Of just under 150,000 clones in the sample, 89% were seen once. The sequencing here drew on peripheral blood, taken 28 days after the second AZD1222 dose. The receptor source for this set is an adult who received the AZD1222 COVID-19 vaccine.

The V call is TRBV19, the J call TRBJ1-1; D possibly corresponds to TRBD1 (5 bases). V was pared by 4 bases and J by 7 bases, with 10 bases between. Looked up from germline, CDR1 is LNHDA and CDR2 is SQIVND (reference sequence). The CDR3 is 12 residues long. The CDR3 region is CASSTRQREAFF. CDR3 bases: TGTGCCAGTAGTACAAGACAGCGTGAAGCTTTCTTT.

V gene TRBV23-1 combines with J gene TRBJ1-5; 7 bases line up with TRBD1. TRBV23-1 is filed as an ORF, its function uncertain. V shed 0 bases, J shed 7 bases, and the junction held 15 bases outside the gene matches. The CDR3 is 18 residues long. The CDR3 loop is CASSQSRTGLIVSQPQHF. The CDR3 nucleotides are TGCGCCAGCAGTCAATCGAGGACAGGTTTAATTGTTTCGCAGCCCCAGCATTTT.

This chain uses TRBV19 with TRBJ2-1; 11 nucleotides align to TRBD2. The CDR3 contains 15 residues. V shed 5 bases, J shed 4 bases, and the junction held 4 bases outside the gene matches. Per the germline V gene, CDR1 is LNHDA and CDR2 is SQIVND (reference sequence). CDR3 nucleotide sequence: TGTGCCAGTAGTCAAACTAGCGGGAGATACAATGAGCAGTTCTTC. It yields the protein CASSQTSGRYNEQFF.

The chain uses TRBV9 and TRBJ2-2; maybe TRBD2 (5 bases). The CDR3 is 15 amino acids. Germline lookup yields CDR1 SGDLS and CDR2 YYNGEE. Trimming pared 0 bases from V and 4 bases from J, leaving 10 bases between. The CDR3 reads CASSVEGESTGELFF. Written as DNA, the CDR3 is TGTGCCAGCAGCGTAGAGGGAGAATCCACCGGGGAGCTGTTTTTT.

Comment on this clone: At one boundary the junction diverges from the germline segment, which might be a read error. The chain couples TRBV5-4 to TRBJ2-3; tentatively, D is TRBD1 or TRBD2 (5 bases each). The CDR3 runs 15 residues. CDR1 and CDR2 from the germline V gene are SGHNT and YYREEE (reference sequence). The CDR3 DNA is TGTGCCAGCAGCAAACCGGGACCACGGCATAATATGGGTTCTTTT. This sequence encodes CASSKPGPRHNMGSF. The whole variable domain, filled in from reference TRBV5-4 and TRBJ2-3, reads ETGVTQSPTHLIKTRGQQVTLRCSSQSGHNTVSWYQQALGQGPQFIFQYYREEENGRGNFPPRFSGLQFPNYSSELNVNALELDDSALYLCASSKPGPRHNMGSFGPGTRLTVL.

CDR3 nucleotides: TGTGCCAGTACTCCCGTTTCCAAGAGGGGTGGAAACACCATATATTTT. It is translated as CASTPVSKRGGNTIYF. The J gene is TRBJ1-3, the V gene TRBV19; D may be TRBD1 (5 bases). The ends were cut back, 7 bases at V and 3 bases at J, with 19 bases in the middle. Looked up from germline, CDR1 is LNHDA and CDR2 is SQIVND (reference sequence). This CDR3 is 16 amino acids long. Supplemented by reference TRBV19 and TRBJ1-3, the full variable domain reads DGGITQSPKYLFRKEGQNVTLSCEQNLNHDAMYWYRQDPGQGLRLIYYSQIVNDFQKGDIAEGYSVSREKKESFPLTVTSAQKNPTAFYLCASTPVSKRGGNTIYFGEGSWLTVV.

The chain carries TRBV7-9 and TRBJ1-1; 9 bases map to TRBD1. With 8 bases clipped from V and 4 bases from J, the junction kept 8 bases outside the gene matches. CDR1 is SEHNR, CDR2 FQNEAQ, per germline (reference sequence). The CDR3 extends over 14 amino acids. The CDR3 is CASFRDRVGTEAFF. The CDR3 bases are TGTGCCAGCTTTCGGGACAGGGTCGGCACTGAAGCTTTCTTT.

The chain is built from TRBV18 and TRBJ2-7, with 7 nucleotides matching TRBD2. Germline V gene sequence: CDR1 KGHSH, CDR2 LQKENI. V was clipped by 4 bases and J by 2 bases; unmatched bases: 8. CDR3 length: 15 residues. CDR3 coding DNA: TGTGCCAGCTCACAACCTACGGGAGGTACCTACGAGCAGTACTTC. The encoded protein is CASSQPTGGTYEQYF.

The rearrangement joins TRBV19 to TRBJ2-7, with a possible D match to TRBD1 (6 bases). Between the trimmed V and J ends, which lost 2 bases and 7 bases, there was a span of 18 bases. The germline V gene has CDR1 LNHDA and CDR2 SQIVND (reference sequence). This CDR3 is built from 15 residues. CDR3 protein: CASSIQYNRAGEQYF. The CDR3 coding sequence is TGTGCCAGTAGTATACAGTACAACAGGGCAGGGGAGCAGTACTTC.

The chain joins TRBV28 to TRBJ1-4; 12 bases are a match to TRBD1. CDR3 length equals 17 residues. Germline assignment: CDR1 MDHEN and CDR2 SYDVKM. Trimming at V came to 10 bases and at J to 3 bases, leaving 12 bases not matched to a gene. CDR3 amino acids: CATLSGGQGASNEKLFF. CDR3 DNA: TGTGCCACCCTCTCAGGGGGACAGGGGGCGTCTAATGAAAAACTGTTTTTT.

The genes are TRBV19 and TRBJ1-5, with D maybe TRBD1 (5 bases). V dropped 2 bases and J dropped 2 bases, with 16 bases sitting between them. The CDR3 has 17 amino acids. CDR1 LNHDA and CDR2 SQIVND come from the germline V gene (reference sequence). The CDR3 sequence is CASSIIGTGGGNQPQHF. The CDR3 region has the DNA TGTGCCAGTAGTATAATCGGGACCGGAGGGGGCAATCAGCCCCAGCATTTT.

The genes are TRBV2 and TRBJ1-6; D unclear. In germline, CDR1 is SNHLY, CDR2 FYNNEI. With 11 bases removed from V and 6 bases from J, the gap between germline ends came to 14 bases. This CDR3 is 13 amino acids long. CDR3 nucleotide sequence: TGTGCCGGCCAGTGGTTACCTAATTCACCCCTCCACTTT. This translates into CAGQWLPNSPLHF. The complete variable domain, with remaining parts taken from reference TRBV2 and TRBJ1-6, reads EPEVTQTPSHQVTQMGQEVILRCVPISNHLYFYWYRQILGQKVEFLVSFYNNEISEKSEIFDDQFSVERPDGSNFTLKIRSTKLEDSAMYFCAGQWLPNSPLHFGNGTRLTVT.